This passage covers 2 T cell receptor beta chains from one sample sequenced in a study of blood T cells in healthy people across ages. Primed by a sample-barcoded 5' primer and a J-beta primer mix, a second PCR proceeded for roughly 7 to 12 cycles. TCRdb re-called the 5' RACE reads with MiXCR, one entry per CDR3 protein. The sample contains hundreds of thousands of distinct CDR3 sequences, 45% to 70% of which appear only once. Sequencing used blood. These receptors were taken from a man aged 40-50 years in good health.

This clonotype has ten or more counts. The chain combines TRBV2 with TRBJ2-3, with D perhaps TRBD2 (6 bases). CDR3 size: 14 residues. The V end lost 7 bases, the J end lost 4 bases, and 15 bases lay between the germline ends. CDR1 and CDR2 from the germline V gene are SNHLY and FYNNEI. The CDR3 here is CASMEGRYSDTQYF. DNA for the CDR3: TGTGCCAGCATGGAGGGGAGATATTCAGATACGCAGTATTTT.

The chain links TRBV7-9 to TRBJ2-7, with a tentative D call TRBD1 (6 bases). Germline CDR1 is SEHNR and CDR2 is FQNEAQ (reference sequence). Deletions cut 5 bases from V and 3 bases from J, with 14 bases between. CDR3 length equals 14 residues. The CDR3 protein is CASSHRTADYEQYF. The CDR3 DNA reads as TGTGCCAGCAGCCATAGGACAGCCGACTACGAGCAGTACTTC.